The text below deals with one T cell receptor beta chain. These data are taken from a study of T-cell reconstitution after alpha-beta-depleted transplantation in children. The TCRbeta library was prepared with unique molecular identifiers. Using its own MiXCR run on the PCR reads, TCRdb lists one record per CDR3 protein. The sample carries 200,000 to 250,000 distinct CDR3 sequences, around 10% recorded once. This CDR3 has 15 residues. Germline V gives CDR1 SQVTM, CDR2 ANQGSEA. V lost 2 bases to trimming and J lost 6 bases, with 19 bases between them. V is TRBV29-1 and J is TRBJ1-1, with D tentatively TRBD1 (5 bases). The clonotype was recovered from a human donor who donated a stem cell graft to a child with acute lymphoblastic leukemia. The specimen comprised PBMCs from the stem cell graft donor, sampled from the stem cell graft. Here the CDR3 reads CSVELGQGQMAEAFF. The DNA of the CDR3 is TGCAGCGTTGAATTAGGGCAGGGCCAAATGGCTGAAGCTTTCTTT.